Below are 13 T cell receptor beta chains sequenced from a single sample in a study of cytomegalovirus exposure and HLA in healthy donors. With 60 Vbeta and 13 Jbeta primers, the PCR was carried out. Sequencing was performed with immunoSEQ multiplex PCR; in TCRdb, only in-frame clones are kept and a portion is missing. The sample yields about 100,000 clones, about four fifths seen once. Sequenced sample: PBMCs. These TCRs come from a woman aged 40 to 49 in good health and CMV-seronegative.

V and J are TRBV9 and TRBJ1-2; 9 positions agree with TRBD1. CDR1 SGDLS and CDR2 YYNGEE come from the germline V gene. J gave up 4 bases and V 0 bases, and 13 bases lay outside the gene matches. The CDR3 has 18 residues. CDR3 amino acids: CASSVGPSGQGRGYGYTF. The CDR3 nucleotides read TGTGCCAGCAGCGTAGGACCCTCGGGACAGGGTCGCGGCTATGGCTACACCTTC.

Worth noting for this clone: A junction end diverges from the germline sequence, so it may reflect a read error. The chain combines TRBV9 with TRBJ1-5; the match to TRBD1 covers 7 bases. CDR1 and CDR2 from the germline V gene are SGDLS and YYNGEE. This CDR3 spans 15 amino acids. The CDR3 sequence is CASSLEGARDQPQNF. The CDR3 coding sequence is TGTGCCAGCAGTTTAGAGGGGGCGCGGGATCAGCCCCAGAATTTT. Full variable domain (rest looked up from reference TRBV9 and TRBJ1-5): DSGVTQTPKHLITATGQRVTLRCSPRSGDLSVYWYQQSLDQGLQFLIQYYNGEERAKGNILERFSAQQFPDLHSELNLSSLELGDSALYFCASSLEGARDQPQNFGDGTRLSIL.

The sample holds one count of this clone. V and J are TRBV13 and TRBJ2-7, with 8 bases that match TRBD2. Germline lookup yields CDR1 PRHDT and CDR2 FYEKMQ (reference sequence). CDR3 size: 14 residues. V shed 6 bases and J 2 bases; nucleotides not matched to a gene: 6. CDR3: CASRARGGAYEQYF. The CDR3 nucleotides read TGTGCCAGCAGGGCCCGGGGGGGCGCCTACGAGCAGTACTTC.

CDR3 bases: TGTGCCTGGAGTGTAAAGCCAGAATTAGCGGGGGGGCCCTACAATGAGCAGTTCTTC. This translates into CAWSVKPELAGGPYNEQFF. This chain connects TRBV30 to TRBJ2-1; 11 bases align to TRBD2. The ends lost 0 bases at V and 2 bases at J; junction bases unmatched: 12. The germline CDR1 and CDR2 sequences are GTSNPN and SVGIG (reference sequence). CDR3 size: 19 residues. Full variable domain (rest looked up from reference TRBV30 and TRBJ2-1): SQTIHQWPATLVQPVGSPLSLECTVEGTSNPNLYWYRQAAGRGLQLLFYSVGIGQISSEVPQNLSASRPQDRQFILSSKKLLLSDSGFYLCAWSVKPELAGGPYNEQFFGPGTRLTVL.

The gene calls are TRBV9 and TRBJ1-4, with D hard to call. This CDR3 spans 17 amino acids. Germline V gene lookup returns CDR1 SGDLS and CDR2 YYNGEE. The V end lost 0 bases, the J end lost 3 bases, and 15 bases lay between the germline ends. This CDR3 reads CASSVGPLGRANEKLFF. The CDR3 bases are TGTGCCAGCAGCGTAGGGCCTCTGGGGAGGGCTAATGAAAAACTGTTTTTT. Full variable domain (rest looked up from reference TRBV9 and TRBJ1-4): DSGVTQTPKHLITATGQRVTLRCSPRSGDLSVYWYQQSLDQGLQFLIQYYNGEERAKGNILERFSAQQFPDLHSELNLSSLELGDSALYFCASSVGPLGRANEKLFFGSGTQLSVL.

Written as DNA, the CDR3 is TGCGCCAGCAGCCAAGACCGCGGCAGGGTCAATCAGCCCCAGCATTTT. Amino acids: CASSQDRGRVNQPQHF. The chain uses TRBV4-3 and TRBJ1-5; TRBD1 might be the D (5 bases). This CDR3 has 16 amino acids. Germline V CDR1 and CDR2: LGHNA, YSLEER. Trimming shortened V by 0 bases and J by 3 bases, and 12 bases separated the two germline ends.

This chain connects TRBV27 to TRBJ2-7, with TRBD2 identical over 8 bases. V dropped 3 bases and J dropped 9; count of bases not matched to a gene: 10. This CDR3 has 14 residues. The V gene's germline CDR1 is MNHEY and CDR2 SMNVEV (reference sequence). The CDR3 DNA reads TGTGCCAGCAGTTTGGGCACCTCCGGGGGGGGGCAGTACTTC. It encodes CASSLGTSGGGQYF.

The chain is built from TRBV5-4 and TRBJ2-7, with 8 bases that match TRBD2. The trim removed 0 bases at V and 4 bases at J, leaving 3 bases unmatched. The CDR3 covers 14 residues. CDR1 and CDR2 from the germline V gene are SGHNT and YYREEE (reference sequence). CDR3 coding DNA: TGTGCCAGCAGCTTGGGCGGGGGGTTATACGAGCAGTACTTC. It is translated as CASSLGGGLYEQYF.

V is TRBV27 and J is TRBJ1-1, with D uncertain. V was cut by 2 bases and J by 5 bases, with 15 bases left in between. The CDR3 is 15 amino acids. Per the germline V gene, CDR1 is MNHEY and CDR2 is SMNVEV (reference sequence). The CDR3 sequence is CASSLRWPPGTEAFF. The CDR3 nucleotides are TGTGCCAGCAGTTTACGCTGGCCCCCGGGTACTGAAGCTTTCTTT.

The chain combines TRBV6-6 with TRBJ2-1, with 8 bases that match TRBD2. The CDR3 extends over 15 amino acids. The V gene end was trimmed by 5 bases and the J gene end by 0 bases; junction bases not matched to a gene: 3. Germline lookup yields CDR1 MNHNY and CDR2 SVGAGI (reference sequence). CDR3 protein: CASSQRGGSYNEQFF. CDR3 bases: TGTGCCAGCAGTCAACGGGGGGGCTCCTACAATGAGCAGTTCTTC.

This clone turned up a few times. V is TRBV30 and J is TRBJ1-1; TRBD1 is a possible D gene (5 bases). The CDR3 spans 13 residues. V dropped 7 bases and J dropped 0 bases, with 12 bases sitting between them. Germline V gene sequence: CDR1 GTSNPN, CDR2 SVGIG (reference sequence). CDR3 nucleotide sequence: TGTGCCTCTTTAAGGGGCATGAACACTGAAGCTTTCTTT. It yields the protein CASLRGMNTEAFF. Supplemented by reference TRBV30 and TRBJ1-1, the full variable domain reads SQTIHQWPATLVQPVGSPLSLECTVEGTSNPNLYWYRQAAGRGLQLLFYSVGIGQISSEVPQNLSASRPQDRQFILSSKKLLLSDSGFYLCASLRGMNTEAFFGQGTRLTVV.

This clone was detected only once. J is TRBJ1-1 and V is TRBV5-6; perhaps TRBD1 as D (6 bases). Germline CDR1 reads SGHDT; CDR2 reads YYEEEE. This CDR3 has 15 residues. The V gene lost 5 bases and the J gene lost 5 bases, with 19 bases spanning the gap. The CDR3 DNA sequence: TGTGCCAGCAGTCAGGTGCAGGGGCGAGGAACTGAAGCTTTCTTT. It encodes CASSQVQGRGTEAFF.

J is TRBJ1-1 and V is TRBV30, with D possibly matching TRBD1 (6 bases). CDR3 length: 14 amino acids. The germline V gene has CDR1 GTSNPN and CDR2 SVGIG (reference sequence). V was cut by 4 bases and J by 8 bases, with 20 bases left in between. The CDR3 sequence: CAWNIQQGWGEAFF. In nucleotides, the CDR3 is TGTGCCTGGAATATACAACAGGGATGGGGGGAAGCTTTCTTT. Full variable domain (missing parts from reference TRBV30 and TRBJ1-1): SQTIHQWPATLVQPVGSPLSLECTVEGTSNPNLYWYRQAAGRGLQLLFYSVGIGQISSEVPQNLSASRPQDRQFILSSKKLLLSDSGFYLCAWNIQQGWGEAFFGQGTRLTVV.